Listed below are T cell receptor beta chains from one sample, sequenced in a study of OX40 agonist ivuxolimab in advanced cancers. The data were produced by immunoSEQ multiplex PCR, yet TCRdb's version contains in-frame clones alone and is incomplete. The data hold about 80,000 clones, with more than 75% observed a single time. The source material was CD4+ or CD8+ T cells sorted from blood, sampled in a trial of the OX40 agonist ivuxolimab. The receptors were sampled from an adult with an advanced solid tumor such as melanoma, head and neck, liver or kidney cancer. The CDR3 runs from the conserved cysteine through the conserved F or W. The D gene is left open where the match is weak. Clone size appears in some rows only: once, few, many, or a class for an expanded clone.

j_call: TRBJ2-3
d_call: NA
v_call: TRBV5-1
clone_size: NA
cdr3_aa: CASSLGPASGNPHTQYF
cdr3_nt: TGCGCCAGCAGCTTGGGTCCGGCTAGTGGGAACCCTCATACGCAGTATTTT

j_call: TRBJ1-2
d_call: NA
v_call: TRBV7-2
clone_size: NA
cdr3_aa: CASSLGRGFPSGYTF
cdr3_nt: TGTGCCAGCAGCCTCGGTCGGGGATTCCCCTCCGGCTACACCTTC

j_call: TRBJ2-7
d_call: TRBD2
v_call: TRBV7-2
clone_size: NA
cdr3_aa: CASSPLAGGYEQYF
cdr3_nt: TGTGCCAGCAGCCCCCTAGCGGGGGGCTACGAGCAGTACTTC

j_call: TRBJ1-2
d_call: NA
v_call: TRBV5-1
clone_size: NA
cdr3_aa: CASSAGEANYGYTF
cdr3_nt: TGCGCCAGCAGCGCAGGAGAAGCTAACTATGGCTACACCTTC

j_call: TRBJ2-5
d_call: NA
v_call: TRBV29-1
clone_size: NA
cdr3_aa: CSVRGTSETQYF
cdr3_nt: TGCAGCGTTCGCGGCACGAGCGAGACCCAGTACTTC

j_call: TRBJ1-6
d_call: NA
v_call: TRBV11-2
clone_size: NA
cdr3_aa: CASSLRSGVYNSPLHF
cdr3_nt: TGTGCCAGCAGCTTGCGGTCAGGGGTTTACAATTCACCCCTCCACTTT

j_call: TRBJ1-4
d_call: TRBD1
v_call: TRBV28
clone_size: NA
cdr3_aa: CASSLWGGGKEKLFF
cdr3_nt: TGTGCCAGCAGTTTATGGGGAGGGGGCAAGGAAAAACTGTTTTTT

j_call: TRBJ1-2
d_call: TRBD1
v_call: TRBV5-1
clone_size: NA
cdr3_aa: CASSGQGAEGYTF
cdr3_nt: TGCGCCAGCAGCGGACAGGGGGCCGAAGGCTACACCTTC

j_call: TRBJ2-1
d_call: TRBD1
v_call: TRBV28
clone_size: NA
cdr3_aa: CASSFPQGATYNEQFF
cdr3_nt: TGTGCCAGCAGTTTCCCTCAGGGGGCAACGTACAATGAGCAGTTCTTC

j_call: TRBJ2-2
d_call: NA
v_call: TRBV2
clone_size: NA
cdr3_aa: CASSPLGANTGELFF
cdr3_nt: TGTGCCAGCAGTCCGCTGGGGGCCAACACCGGGGAGCTGTTTTTT

j_call: TRBJ1-1
d_call: NA
v_call: TRBV5-4
clone_size: NA
cdr3_aa: CASSLKRANMNTEAFF
cdr3_nt: TGTGCCAGCAGCTTGAAGAGGGCCAACATGAACACTGAAGCTTTCTTT

j_call: TRBJ2-1
d_call: NA
v_call: TRBV4-1
clone_size: NA
cdr3_aa: CASSQEVGGVPYNEQFF
cdr3_nt: TGCGCCAGCAGCCAGGAAGTGGGGGGAGTCCCCTACAATGAGCAGTTCTTC

j_call: TRBJ2-1
d_call: NA
v_call: TRBV15
clone_size: NA
cdr3_aa: CATSRDRGPYNEQFF
cdr3_nt: TGTGCCACCAGCAGAGATCGGGGGCCCTACAATGAGCAGTTCTTC

j_call: TRBJ2-5
d_call: NA
v_call: TRBV4-3
clone_size: NA
cdr3_aa: CASSQGGGETQYF
cdr3_nt: TGCGCCAGCAGCCAAGGGGGAGGAGAAACCCAGTACTTC

j_call: TRBJ1-1
d_call: TRBD1
v_call: TRBV6-4
clone_size: NA
cdr3_aa: CASKTEGAGTEAFF
cdr3_nt: TGTGCCAGCAAGACCGAGGGGGCGGGCACTGAAGCTTTCTTT

j_call: TRBJ1-5
d_call: NA
v_call: TRBV30
clone_size: few
cdr3_aa: CAWSQPQHF
cdr3_nt: TGTGCCTGGTCACAGCCCCAGCATTTT

j_call: TRBJ1-1
d_call: NA
v_call: TRBV6-9
clone_size: NA
cdr3_aa: CASSLQGQSAEAFF
cdr3_nt: TGTGCCAGCAGTTTACAGGGACAAAGTGCTGAAGCTTTCTTT

j_call: TRBJ2-1
d_call: TRBD1
v_call: TRBV6-5
clone_size: NA
cdr3_aa: CASKRTGSYNEQFF
cdr3_nt: TGTGCCAGCAAGCGGACAGGGTCCTACAATGAGCAGTTCTTC

j_call: TRBJ2-7
d_call: NA
v_call: TRBV10-3
clone_size: NA
cdr3_aa: CAISQTGSNEQYF
cdr3_nt: TGTGCCATCAGTCAAACCGGGTCCAACGAGCAGTACTTC

j_call: TRBJ2-2
d_call: TRBD1
v_call: TRBV5-1
clone_size: NA
cdr3_aa: CASTQDSRQGETGELFF
cdr3_nt: TGCGCCAGCACCCAAGACTCTCGACAGGGTGAAACCGGGGAGCTGTTTTTT

j_call: TRBJ2-1
d_call: NA
v_call: TRBV5-1
clone_size: NA
cdr3_aa: CASSSGQSSYNEQFF
cdr3_nt: TGCGCCAGCAGCTCCGGACAAAGCTCCTACAATGAGCAGTTCTTC

j_call: TRBJ2-2
d_call: NA
v_call: TRBV5-1
clone_size: NA
cdr3_aa: CASRGPAPGELFF
cdr3_nt: TGCGCCAGCAGGGGTCCGGCCCCCGGGGAGCTGTTTTTT

j_call: TRBJ2-6
d_call: TRBD1
v_call: TRBV5-1
clone_size: NA
cdr3_aa: CASSWTGAGANVLTF
cdr3_nt: TGCGCCAGCAGCTGGACAGGGGCTGGGGCCAACGTCCTGACTTTC

j_call: TRBJ1-1
d_call: NA
v_call: TRBV6-6
clone_size: once
cdr3_aa: CASSSTDSNTEAFF
cdr3_nt: TGTGCCAGCAGCTCAACAGACAGTAACACTGAAGCTTTCTTT

j_call: TRBJ2-7
d_call: TRBD2
v_call: TRBV27
clone_size: once
cdr3_aa: CASSLREGGSYEQYF
cdr3_nt: TGTGCCAGCAGTCTGAGGGAGGGCGGATCCTACGAGCAGTACTTC

j_call: TRBJ2-7
d_call: NA
v_call: TRBV6-1
clone_size: NA
cdr3_aa: CAAPPQDIDYEQYF
cdr3_nt: TGTGCCGCCCCCCCCCAGGACATTGACTACGAGCAGTACTTC

j_call: TRBJ2-7
d_call: NA
v_call: TRBV6-6
clone_size: NA
cdr3_aa: CASSLDPGIYEQYF
cdr3_nt: TGTGCCAGCAGTTTAGATCCGGGGATCTACGAGCAGTACTTC

j_call: TRBJ1-3
d_call: NA
v_call: TRBV5-4
clone_size: NA
cdr3_aa: CASSLDGGRTGNTIYF
cdr3_nt: TGTGCCAGCAGCTTAGACGGGGGGAGGACAGGAAACACCATATATTTT

j_call: TRBJ2-1
d_call: TRBD2
v_call: TRBV14
clone_size: NA
cdr3_aa: CASSQDAGLAGNNEQFF
cdr3_nt: TGTGCCAGCAGCCAAGATGCGGGACTAGCGGGGAACAATGAGCAGTTCTTC

j_call: TRBJ2-7
d_call: NA
v_call: TRBV10-3
clone_size: NA
cdr3_aa: CAISESARGSSAYEQYF
cdr3_nt: TGTGCCATCAGTGAGTCAGCACGGGGGTCTAGTGCCTACGAGCAGTACTTC

j_call: TRBJ1-1
d_call: NA
v_call: TRBV7-2
clone_size: NA
cdr3_aa: CASSLVRGGDTEAFF
cdr3_nt: TGTGCCAGCAGCTTAGTCAGGGGTGGGGACACTGAAGCTTTCTTT

j_call: TRBJ1-1
d_call: NA
v_call: TRBV2
clone_size: NA
cdr3_aa: CTSSAYGTENTEAFF
cdr3_nt: TGTACCAGCAGTGCGTACGGGACGGAGAACACTGAAGCTTTCTTT

j_call: TRBJ2-1
d_call: NA
v_call: TRBV11-2
clone_size: NA
cdr3_aa: CASSLDWLGVLSYNEQFF
cdr3_nt: TGTGCCAGCAGCTTAGATTGGCTGGGGGTGCTATCCTACAATGAGCAGTTCTTC

j_call: TRBJ2-5
d_call: NA
v_call: TRBV2
clone_size: NA
cdr3_aa: CASSANRQETQYF
cdr3_nt: TGTGCCAGCAGTGCGAACAGACAAGAGACCCAGTACTTC

j_call: TRBJ2-5
d_call: NA
v_call: TRBV5-5
clone_size: NA
cdr3_aa: CASSQVPGPQYF
cdr3_nt: TGTGCCAGCAGCCAGGTGCCGGGCCCCCAGTACTTC

j_call: TRBJ2-1
d_call: NA
v_call: TRBV9
clone_size: NA
cdr3_aa: CASSVNSYSSYNEQFF
cdr3_nt: TGTGCCAGCAGCGTAAATTCCTACAGCTCCTACAATGAGCAGTTCTTC

j_call: TRBJ2-3
d_call: TRBD2
v_call: TRBV5-1
clone_size: NA
cdr3_aa: CASSSGLAGGTDTQYF
cdr3_nt: TGCGCCAGCAGTTCGGGACTAGCGGGGGGGACAGATACGCAGTATTTT

j_call: TRBJ1-4
d_call: TRBD1
v_call: TRBV18
clone_size: NA
cdr3_aa: CASSRGQGTNEKLFF
cdr3_nt: TGTGCCAGCTCACGGGGACAGGGAACTAATGAAAAACTGTTTTTT

j_call: TRBJ1-1
d_call: NA
v_call: TRBV4-1
clone_size: NA
cdr3_aa: CASSQEELDPSPNTEAFF
cdr3_nt: TGCGCCAGCAGCCAAGAAGAGTTGGACCCATCTCCGAACACTGAAGCTTTCTTT

j_call: TRBJ1-2
d_call: NA
v_call: TRBV5-5
clone_size: NA
cdr3_aa: CASSLDGGSGYGYTF
cdr3_nt: TGTGCCAGCAGCTTGGACGGGGGCAGTGGCTATGGCTACACCTTC

j_call: TRBJ1-2
d_call: NA
v_call: TRBV5-4
clone_size: few
cdr3_aa: CASSSVGGQVRIRGYTF
cdr3_nt: TGTGCCAGCAGCTCGGTGGGGGGCCAGGTCCGCATCCGCGGCTACACCTTC

j_call: TRBJ1-2
d_call: NA
v_call: TRBV18
clone_size: NA
cdr3_aa: CASSREQNYGYTF
cdr3_nt: TGTGCCAGCTCTCGGGAGCAGAACTATGGCTACACCTTC

j_call: TRBJ2-1
d_call: NA
v_call: TRBV4-1
clone_size: once
cdr3_aa: CASSQDGGGSYNEQFF
cdr3_nt: TGCGCCAGCAGCCAAGACGGGGGAGGCTCCTACAATGAGCAGTTCTTC